A selection of T cell receptor beta chains follows, all from one sample in a study of PD-L1 blockade in urothelial cancer. Clones were read by immunoSEQ multiplex PCR, and TCRdb kept only the in-frame ones, dropping some. This table has 40,000 to 50,000 clones, more than 75% appearing once. The specimen comprised PBMCs, sampled around atezolizumab (anti-PD-L1) treatment. The receptors derive from a man aged 55 to 70 with urothelial cancer. CDR3s include the opening cysteine and the closing phenylalanine or tryptophan. Fields, in order: V gene, clone size, J gene, CDR3 length, D gene, CDR3 DNA, CDR3 protein. The D gene is left open where the match is weak. Expanded clones get a size class; other rows say once, few or many, or leave the size out.

>TRBV15|.|TRBJ2-3|15|.
TGTGCCACCAGCAGATCCATGACTAGTGCAGATACGCAGTATTTT
CATSRSMTSADTQYF
>TRBV11-2|.|TRBJ1-2|14|TRBD1
TGTGCCAGCAGCTTAGGGACAGGGAACTATGGCTACACCTTC
CASSLGTGNYGYTF
>TRBV9|.|TRBJ1-1|17|.
TGTGCCAGCAGCGTCGCGTCACAGGGAGCCCTCTCCGGTGAAGCTTTCTTT
CASSVASQGALSGEAFF
>TRBV18|.|TRBJ2-5|17|TRBD2
TGTGCCAGCTCACCACCGATTAGCGGGGGGCTCCAAGAGACCCAGTACTTC
CASSPPISGGLQETQYF
>TRBV20-1|few|TRBJ1-2|10|.
TGCAGTGCTAGAGGGCAAGGCTACACCTTC
CSARGQGYTF
>TRBV19|.|TRBJ2-3|13|.
TGTGCCAGTAGTATCCCGGCGGCCGATACGCAGTATTTT
CASSIPAADTQYF
>TRBV2|.|TRBJ2-5|14|TRBD2
TGTGCCACCACACCTACTAGCGGAAGAGAGACCCAGTACTTC
CATTPTSGRETQYF
>TRBV4-2|.|TRBJ1-1|15|.
TGTGCCAGCAGCCAAGATTGGAGGGGAGCGACTGAAGCTTTCTTT
CASSQDWRGATEAFF
>TRBV28|once|TRBJ2-5|14|.
TGTGCCAGCAGTTTAGGGGGGTTGCGAGAGACCCAGTACTTC
CASSLGGLRETQYF
>TRBV4-3|.|TRBJ1-6|15|TRBD1
TGCGCCAGCAGCCAAGATCGGACAGGGCGTTCACCCCTCCACTTT
CASSQDRTGRSPLHF
>TRBV28|.|TRBJ1-1|17|.
TGTGCCAGCAGTTTGATTTTGCGGGGGCGGATGAACACTGAAGCTTTCTTT
CASSLILRGRMNTEAFF
>TRBV19|.|TRBJ1-1|12|.
TGTGCCAGTAGTGGGGCGAGAACTGAAGCTTTCTTT
CASSGARTEAFF
>TRBV7-3|once|TRBJ2-7|13|.
TGTGCCAGCAGCGATCAACCCAGGGGTGAGCAGTACTTC
CASSDQPRGEQYF
>TRBV2|.|TRBJ2-1|15|TRBD2
TGTGCCAGCACTGGGCGAGCGGGGGGCTACCATGAGCAGTTCTTC
CASTGRAGGYHEQFF
>TRBV18|.|TRBJ1-2|12|.
TGTGCCAGCTCTCTCACAGGCTCTGGCTACACCTTC
CASSLTGSGYTF
>TRBV11-3|.|TRBJ2-2|16|.
TGTGCCAGCAGCTTGGGGTTCACAGGAAACACCGGGGAGCTGTTTTTT
CASSLGFTGNTGELFF
>TRBV5-1|medium-sized|TRBJ1-2|15|TRBD1
TGCGCCAGCAGCTTGGGACAGGGGATTAGGGCGGGCTACACCTTC
CASSLGQGIRAGYTF
>TRBV5-1|.|TRBJ1-2|14|TRBD1
TGCGCCAGCAGCTACGGGGGGGACAGGGGCGGCTACACCTTC
CASSYGGDRGGYTF
>TRBV4-2|.|TRBJ2-3|16|.
TGTGCCAGCAGCCAGGTCCAGGGCGATCTCACAGATACGCAGTATTTT
CASSQVQGDLTDTQYF
>TRBV5-6|.|TRBJ2-3|17|TRBD2
TGTGCCAGCAGCTTTGGTGGTAGCGGGGGTGGAGCAGATACGCAGTATTTT
CASSFGGSGGGADTQYF
>TRBV30|.|TRBJ1-4|14|TRBD1
TGTGCCTGGAGTCCGGGACAGGGTCGGGAAAAACTGTTTTTT
CAWSPGQGREKLFF
>TRBV18|.|TRBJ2-7|14|TRBD1
TGTGCCAGCTCAACCGGGACAGGGGACCACGAGCAGTACTTC
CASSTGTGDHEQYF
>TRBV29-1|.|TRBJ2-1|15|TRBD2
TGCAGCGTTGGGACTAGCCCCAGCTCCTACAATGAGCAGTTCTTC
CSVGTSPSSYNEQFF
>TRBV7-2|.|TRBJ2-1|11|.
TGTGCCAGCAGCTTTCTACAGGGATGGTTCTTC
CASSFLQGWFF
>TRBV2|.|TRBJ1-5|15|.
TGTGCCAGCAGTGAAGCATTGTCAGGGATTCAGCCCCAGCATTTT
CASSEALSGIQPQHF
>TRBV6-5|.|TRBJ2-7|14|TRBD1
TGTGCCAGCAGTTACGTGACAGGGGGCTACGAGCAGTACTTC
CASSYVTGGYEQYF
>TRBV9|.|TRBJ2-5|13|.
TGTGCCAGCAGCGTAGGCCAGGCGGAGACCCAGTACTTC
CASSVGQAETQYF
>TRBV5-1|.|TRBJ2-5|16|.
TGCGCCAGCAGCTTGGGACAGGGAGGAATAATTGAGACCCAGTACTTC
CASSLGQGGIIETQYF
>TRBV7-3|.|TRBJ2-1|15|.
TGTGCCAGCAGCTTAAGGTTCGGGACTTACAATGAGCAGTTCTTC
CASSLRFGTYNEQFF
>TRBV19|.|TRBJ1-1|13|TRBD1
TGTGCCAGTAGTATCGGACAGGGCACTGAAGCTTTCTTT
CASSIGQGTEAFF
>TRBV4-1|.|TRBJ2-2|16|TRBD1
TGCGCCAGCAGCCCGAGGGGACAGGGGGACACCGGGGAGCTGTTTTTT
CASSPRGQGDTGELFF
>TRBV7-3|.|TRBJ1-1|14|.
TGTGCCAGCAGCTCACAGGGTCCGAACACTGAAGCTTTCTTT
CASSSQGPNTEAFF
>TRBV5-1|.|TRBJ2-5|17|TRBD2
TGCGCCAGCAGCCCGGAGGGTACTAGCGGGGTGAAAGAGACCCAGTACTTC
CASSPEGTSGVKETQYF
>TRBV5-1|.|TRBJ1-1|13|TRBD1
TGCGCCAGCAGCTCAGGGGGCGGCGCTGAAGCTTTCTTT
CASSSGGGAEAFF
>TRBV9|.|TRBJ2-1|11|.
TGTGCCAGCAGCGTAGGGCATGAGCAGTTCTTC
CASSVGHEQFF
>TRBV30|.|TRBJ2-4|12|.
TGTGCCGCCCACCTTAGCCAGGGCATTCAGTACTTC
CAAHLSQGIQYF